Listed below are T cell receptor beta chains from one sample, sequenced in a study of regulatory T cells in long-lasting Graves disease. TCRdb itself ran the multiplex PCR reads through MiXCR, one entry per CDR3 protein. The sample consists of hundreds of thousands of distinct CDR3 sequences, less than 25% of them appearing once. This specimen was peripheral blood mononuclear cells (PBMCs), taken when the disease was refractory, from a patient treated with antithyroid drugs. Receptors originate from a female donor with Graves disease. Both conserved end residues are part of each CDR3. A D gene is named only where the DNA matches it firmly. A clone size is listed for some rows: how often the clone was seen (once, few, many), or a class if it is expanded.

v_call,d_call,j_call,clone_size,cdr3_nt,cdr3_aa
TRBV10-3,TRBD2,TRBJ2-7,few,TGTGCCATCAGTGAGTTGAGTATGGCTAGCGGGAGTTTCGAGCAGTACTTC,CAISELSMASGSFEQYF
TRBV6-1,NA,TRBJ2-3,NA,TGTGCCAGCGGGGTGGGCTTCGGCACAGATACGCAGTATTTT,CASGVGFGTDTQYF
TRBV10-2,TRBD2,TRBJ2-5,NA,TGCGCCAGCCAGGGAGGGGAGACCCAGTACTTC,CASQGGETQYF
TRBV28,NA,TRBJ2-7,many,TGTGCCAGCAGTTTATTCCGGGACTACGAGCAGTACTTC,CASSLFRDYEQYF
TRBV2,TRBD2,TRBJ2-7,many,TGTGCCAGCAGTATAAGCGGGATTGGCGAGCAGTACTTC,CASSISGIGEQYF
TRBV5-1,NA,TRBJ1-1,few,TGCGCCAGCAGCTTGGATCGCCCGAACACTGAAGCTTTCTTT,CASSLDRPNTEAFF
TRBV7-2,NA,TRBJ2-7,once,TGCGCCAGCAGCTTAGCTGTATTGGCGGAAACCTACGAGCAGTACTTC,CASSLAVLAETYEQYF
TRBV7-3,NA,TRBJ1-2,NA,TGTGCCAGCAGCTTAACCGACGGATATGGCTACACCTTC,CASSLTDGYGYTF
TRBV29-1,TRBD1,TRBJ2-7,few,TGCAGCGTTGAAGATTTAACCGGGACAGGGTATTACGAGCAGTACTTC,CSVEDLTGTGYYEQYF
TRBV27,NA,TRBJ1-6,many,TGTGCCAGCAGTTTAGGGTTTGGTTCACCCCTCCACTTT,CASSLGFGSPLHF
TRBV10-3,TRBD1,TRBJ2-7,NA,TGTGCCATCAGTGGTTACAGGGGGCAGAACGAGCAGTACTTC,CAISGYRGQNEQYF
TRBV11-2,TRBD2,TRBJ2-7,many,TGTGCCAGCAGCTTACTCCCGGGACTAGCGCTAACCTACGAGCAGTACTTC,CASSLLPGLALTYEQYF
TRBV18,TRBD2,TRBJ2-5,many,TGTGCCAGCTCACCGGGCCTAGCGGAGCAAGAGACCCAGTACTTC,CASSPGLAEQETQYF
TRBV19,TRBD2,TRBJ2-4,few,TGTGCCAGTAGTATGTCTAGCGGGAGGGCCCTACCATCCATTCAGTACTTC,CASSMSSGRALPSIQYF
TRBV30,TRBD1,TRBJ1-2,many,TGTGCCTCAATATCGACAGGGATCGTCTATGGCTACACCTTC,CASISTGIVYGYTF
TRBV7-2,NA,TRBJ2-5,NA,TGTGCCAGCAGGTCTACAGGCGGACAAGAGACCCAGTACTTC,CASRSTGGQETQYF
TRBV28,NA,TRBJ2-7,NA,TGTGCCAGCGATATGTCCTCCTACGAGCAGTACTTC,CASDMSSYEQYF
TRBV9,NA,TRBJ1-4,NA,TGTGCCAGCAGCGTAGGGAGGGGGACCCCAGACGAAAAACTGTTTTTT,CASSVGRGTPDEKLFF